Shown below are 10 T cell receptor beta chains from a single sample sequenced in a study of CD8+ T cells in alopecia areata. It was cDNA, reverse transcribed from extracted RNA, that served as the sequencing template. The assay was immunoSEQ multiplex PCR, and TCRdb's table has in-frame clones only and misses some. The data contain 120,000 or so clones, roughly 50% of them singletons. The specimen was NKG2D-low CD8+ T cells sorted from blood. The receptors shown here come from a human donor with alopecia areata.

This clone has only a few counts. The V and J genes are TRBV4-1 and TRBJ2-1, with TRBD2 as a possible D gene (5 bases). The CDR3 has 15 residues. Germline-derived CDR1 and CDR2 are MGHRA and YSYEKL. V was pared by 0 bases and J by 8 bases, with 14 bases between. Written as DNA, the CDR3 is TGCGCCAGCAGCCAAGACGGCAACCCGGACTATGAGCAGTTCTTC. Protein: CASSQDGNPDYEQFF.

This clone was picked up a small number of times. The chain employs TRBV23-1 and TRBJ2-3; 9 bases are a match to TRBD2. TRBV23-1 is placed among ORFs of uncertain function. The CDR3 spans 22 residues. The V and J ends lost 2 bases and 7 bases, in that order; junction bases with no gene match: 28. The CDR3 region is CASSQTDPTGAGGRLGLNTQYF. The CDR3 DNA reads TGCGCCAGCAGTCAAACAGACCCGACGGGGGCGGGAGGGCGCCTAGGGCTGAATACGCAGTATTTT.

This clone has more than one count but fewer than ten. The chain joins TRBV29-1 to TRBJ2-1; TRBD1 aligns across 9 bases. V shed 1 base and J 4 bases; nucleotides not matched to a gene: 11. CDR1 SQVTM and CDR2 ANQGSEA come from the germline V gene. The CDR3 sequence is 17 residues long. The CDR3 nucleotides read TGCAGCGTTGAAGTAGGAGGGTGGACAGGGGAGTACAATGAGCAGTTCTTC. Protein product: CSVEVGGWTGEYNEQFF.

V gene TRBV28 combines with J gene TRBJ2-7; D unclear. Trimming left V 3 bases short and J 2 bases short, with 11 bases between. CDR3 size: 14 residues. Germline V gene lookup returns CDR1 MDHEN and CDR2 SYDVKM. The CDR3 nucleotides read TGTGCCAGCAGTTTTCCCCGCCAGCCCTACGAGCAGTACTTC. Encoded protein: CASSFPRQPYEQYF.

The CDR3 DNA is TGCGCCAGCAGCCAAGTCTACGGGACAGGGGAGGTTGAAAAACTGTTTTTT. Protein sequence: CASSQVYGTGEVEKLFF. The rearrangement joins TRBV4-1 to TRBJ1-4; TRBD1 matches at 10 bases. With V trimmed by 1 base and J by 7 bases, 9 bases remained unmatched. The CDR3 is 17 residues long. CDR1 MGHRA and CDR2 YSYEKL come from the germline V gene.

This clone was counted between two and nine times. The CDR3 bases are TGCAGCGTTGAACCAGCGGTGACCTCCTACGAGCAGTACTTC. Protein product: CSVEPAVTSYEQYF. The chain uses TRBV29-1 and TRBJ2-7, with a tentative D call TRBD2 (5 bases). Germline lookup yields CDR1 SQVTM and CDR2 ANQGSEA. The germline V and J ends were trimmed by 2 bases and 0 bases, with 11 bases remaining between them. The length of the CDR3 is 14 residues.

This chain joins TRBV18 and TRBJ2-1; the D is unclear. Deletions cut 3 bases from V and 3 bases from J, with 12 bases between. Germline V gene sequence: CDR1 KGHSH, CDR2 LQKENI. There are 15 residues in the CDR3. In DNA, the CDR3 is TGTGCCAGCTCACCTGCGACAACCGGCTACAATGAGCAGTTCTTC. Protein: CASSPATTGYNEQFF.

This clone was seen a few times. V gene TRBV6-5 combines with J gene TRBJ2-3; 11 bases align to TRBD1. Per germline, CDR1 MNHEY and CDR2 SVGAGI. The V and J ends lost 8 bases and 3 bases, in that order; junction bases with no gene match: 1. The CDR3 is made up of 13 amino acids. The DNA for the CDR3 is TGTGCCAGCTGGGACAGGGGGACAGATACGCAGTATTTT. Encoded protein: CASWDRGTDTQYF.

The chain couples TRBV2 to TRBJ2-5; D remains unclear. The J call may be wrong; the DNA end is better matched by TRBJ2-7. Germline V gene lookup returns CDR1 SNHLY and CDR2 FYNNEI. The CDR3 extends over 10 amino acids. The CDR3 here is CASSPIEQYF. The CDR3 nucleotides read TGTGCCAGCAGTCCCATCGAGCAGTACTTC.

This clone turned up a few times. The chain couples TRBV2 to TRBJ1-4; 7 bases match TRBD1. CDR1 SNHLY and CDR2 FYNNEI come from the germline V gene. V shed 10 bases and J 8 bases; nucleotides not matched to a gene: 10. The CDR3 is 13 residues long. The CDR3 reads CAISYRGGEKLFF. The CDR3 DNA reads TGTGCCATTTCCTACAGGGGAGGAGAAAAACTGTTTTTT. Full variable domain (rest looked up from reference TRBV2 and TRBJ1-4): EPEVTQTPSHQVTQMGQEVILRCVPISNHLYFYWYRQILGQKVEFLVSFYNNEISEKSEIFDDQFSVERPDGSNFTLKIRSTKLEDSAMYFCAISYRGGEKLFFGSGTQLSVL.